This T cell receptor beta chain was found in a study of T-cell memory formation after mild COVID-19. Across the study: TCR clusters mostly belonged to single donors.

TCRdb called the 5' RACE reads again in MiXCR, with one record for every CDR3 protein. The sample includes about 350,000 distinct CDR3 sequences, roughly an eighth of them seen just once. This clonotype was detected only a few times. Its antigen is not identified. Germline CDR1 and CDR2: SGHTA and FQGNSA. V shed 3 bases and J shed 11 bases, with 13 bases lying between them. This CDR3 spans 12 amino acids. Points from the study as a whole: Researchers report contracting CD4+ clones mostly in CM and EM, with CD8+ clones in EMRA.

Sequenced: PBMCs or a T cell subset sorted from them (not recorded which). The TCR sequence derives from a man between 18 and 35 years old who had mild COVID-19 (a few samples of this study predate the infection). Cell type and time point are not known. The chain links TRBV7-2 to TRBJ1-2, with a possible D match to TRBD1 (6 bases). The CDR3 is CASSLGQLDYTF. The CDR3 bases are TGTGCCAGCAGCTTGGGACAATTAGATTACACCTTC.